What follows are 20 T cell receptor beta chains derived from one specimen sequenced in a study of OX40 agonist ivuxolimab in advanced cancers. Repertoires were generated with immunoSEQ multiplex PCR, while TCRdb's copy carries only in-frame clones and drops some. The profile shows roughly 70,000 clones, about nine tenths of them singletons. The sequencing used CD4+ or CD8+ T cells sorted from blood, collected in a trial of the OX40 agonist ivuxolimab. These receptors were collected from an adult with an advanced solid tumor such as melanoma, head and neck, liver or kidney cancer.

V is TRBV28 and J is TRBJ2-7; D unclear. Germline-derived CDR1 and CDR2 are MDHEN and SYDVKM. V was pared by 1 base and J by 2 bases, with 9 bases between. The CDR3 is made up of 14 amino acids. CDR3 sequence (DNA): TGTGCCAGCAGTTTATTGACTGGGGCCTACGAGCAGTACTTC. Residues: CASSLLTGAYEQYF.

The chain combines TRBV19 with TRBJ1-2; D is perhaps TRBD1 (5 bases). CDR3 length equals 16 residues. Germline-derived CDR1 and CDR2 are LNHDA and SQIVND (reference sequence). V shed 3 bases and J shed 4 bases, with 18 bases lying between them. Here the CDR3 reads CASSISIGTSIYGYTF. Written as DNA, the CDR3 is TGTGCCAGTAGTATCTCAATCGGGACCTCCATCTATGGCTACACCTTC.

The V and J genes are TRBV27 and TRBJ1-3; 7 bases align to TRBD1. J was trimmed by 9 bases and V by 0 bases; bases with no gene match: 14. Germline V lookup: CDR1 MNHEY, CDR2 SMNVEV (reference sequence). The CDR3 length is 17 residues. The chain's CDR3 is CASSLSGTGVSRGTIYF. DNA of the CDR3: TGTGCCAGCAGTTTATCTGGCACAGGGGTCTCTCGCGGCACCATATATTTT.

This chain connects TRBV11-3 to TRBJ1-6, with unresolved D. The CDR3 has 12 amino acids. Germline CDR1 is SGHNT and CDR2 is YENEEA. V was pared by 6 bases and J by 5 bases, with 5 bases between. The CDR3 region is CASRQHNSPLHF. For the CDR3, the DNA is TGTGCCAGCAGACAACATAATTCACCCCTCCACTTT.

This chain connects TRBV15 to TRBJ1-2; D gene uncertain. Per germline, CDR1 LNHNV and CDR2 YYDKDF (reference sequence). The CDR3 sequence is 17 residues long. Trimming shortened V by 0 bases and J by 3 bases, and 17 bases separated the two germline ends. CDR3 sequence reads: CATSRDTRQRADYGYTF. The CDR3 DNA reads TGTGCCACCAGCAGAGATACTCGGCAGCGCGCCGACTATGGCTACACCTTC. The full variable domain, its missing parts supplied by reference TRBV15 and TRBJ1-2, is DAMVIQNPRYQVTQFGKPVTLSCSQTLNHNVMYWYQQKSSQAPKLLFHYYDKDFNNEADTPDNFQSRRPNTSFCFLDIRSPGLGDTAMYLCATSRDTRQRADYGYTFGSGTRLTVV.

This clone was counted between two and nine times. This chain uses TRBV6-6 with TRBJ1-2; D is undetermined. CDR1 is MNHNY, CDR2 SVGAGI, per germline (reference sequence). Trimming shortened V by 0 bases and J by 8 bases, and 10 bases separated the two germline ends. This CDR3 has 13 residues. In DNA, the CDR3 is TGTGCCAGCAGTTACTCGTTACACCAGGGCTACACCTTC. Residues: CASSYSLHQGYTF.

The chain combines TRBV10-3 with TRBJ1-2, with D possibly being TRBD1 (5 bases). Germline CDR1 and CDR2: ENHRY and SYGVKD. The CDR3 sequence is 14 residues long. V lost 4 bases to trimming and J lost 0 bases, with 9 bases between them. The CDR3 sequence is CAISGRAANYGYTF. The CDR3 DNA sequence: TGTGCCATCAGTGGCAGGGCTGCTAACTATGGCTACACCTTC.

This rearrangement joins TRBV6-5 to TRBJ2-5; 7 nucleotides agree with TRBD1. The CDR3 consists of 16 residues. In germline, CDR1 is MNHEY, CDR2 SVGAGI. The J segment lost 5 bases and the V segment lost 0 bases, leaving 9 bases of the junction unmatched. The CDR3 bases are TGTGCCAGCAGTTACTCCCTTAGGACAGGCGCGGAGACCCAGTACTTC. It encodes CASSYSLRTGAETQYF.

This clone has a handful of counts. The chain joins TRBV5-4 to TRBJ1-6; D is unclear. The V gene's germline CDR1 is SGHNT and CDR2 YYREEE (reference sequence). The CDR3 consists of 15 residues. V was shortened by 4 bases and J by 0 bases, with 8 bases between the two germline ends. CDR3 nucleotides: TGTGCCAGCAGCGACGCCAGCTCCTATAATTCACCCCTCCACTTT. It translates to CASSDASSYNSPLHF.

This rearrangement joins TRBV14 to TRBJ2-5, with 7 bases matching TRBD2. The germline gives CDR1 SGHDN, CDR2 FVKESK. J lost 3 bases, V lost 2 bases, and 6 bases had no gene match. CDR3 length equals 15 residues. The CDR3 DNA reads TGTGCCAGCAGCCAAAGGATGGCGGGAGAAGAGACCCAGTACTTC. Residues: CASSQRMAGEETQYF.

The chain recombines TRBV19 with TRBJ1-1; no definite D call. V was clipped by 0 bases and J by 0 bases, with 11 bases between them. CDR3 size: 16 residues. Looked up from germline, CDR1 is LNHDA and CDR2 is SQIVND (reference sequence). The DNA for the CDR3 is TGTGCCAGTAGTATAGACGCAGCTACGGTGAACACTGAAGCTTTCTTT. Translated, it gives CASSIDAATVNTEAFF.

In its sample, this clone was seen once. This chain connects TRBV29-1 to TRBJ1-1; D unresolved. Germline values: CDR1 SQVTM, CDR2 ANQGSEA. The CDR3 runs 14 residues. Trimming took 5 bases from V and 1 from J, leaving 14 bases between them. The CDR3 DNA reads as TGCAGCGTTCGACACCTCAGAGAGAACACTGAAGCTTTCTTT. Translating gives CSVRHLRENTEAFF.

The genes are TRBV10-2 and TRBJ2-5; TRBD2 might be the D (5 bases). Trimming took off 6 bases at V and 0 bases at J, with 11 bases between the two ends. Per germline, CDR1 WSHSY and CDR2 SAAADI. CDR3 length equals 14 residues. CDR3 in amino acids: CASRPSGNQETQYF. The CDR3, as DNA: TGCGCCAGCAGGCCCTCCGGGAACCAAGAGACCCAGTACTTC.

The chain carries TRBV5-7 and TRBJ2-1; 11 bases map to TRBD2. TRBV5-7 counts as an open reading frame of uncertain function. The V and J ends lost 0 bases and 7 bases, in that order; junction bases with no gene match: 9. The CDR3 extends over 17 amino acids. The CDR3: CASSLAGIAGGQNEQFF. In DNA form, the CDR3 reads TGTGCCAGCAGCTTGGCCGGGATAGCGGGGGGGCAAAATGAGCAGTTCTTC.

The CDR3 nucleotides are TGTGCCAGCAGTTACTCTAGCGGTATTTTGCAGTTCTTC. This translates into CASSYSSGILQFF. The chain has TRBV6-5 and TRBJ2-1, with TRBD2 as a possible D gene (6 bases). CDR1 is MNHEY, CDR2 SVGAGI, per germline. The CDR3 is 13 amino acids. V was shortened by 0 bases and J by 12 bases, with 12 bases between the two germline ends.

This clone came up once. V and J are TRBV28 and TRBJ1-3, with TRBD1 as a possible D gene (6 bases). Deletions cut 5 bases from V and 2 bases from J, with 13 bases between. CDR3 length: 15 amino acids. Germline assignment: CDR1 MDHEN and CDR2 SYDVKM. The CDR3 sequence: CASSPPGQTGNTIYF. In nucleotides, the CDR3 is TGTGCCAGCAGTCCTCCCGGACAGACTGGAAACACCATATATTTT.

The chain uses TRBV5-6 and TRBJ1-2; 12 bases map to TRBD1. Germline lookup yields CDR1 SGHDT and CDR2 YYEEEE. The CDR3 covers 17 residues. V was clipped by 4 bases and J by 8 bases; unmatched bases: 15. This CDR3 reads CASSPARSGQGAWGYTF. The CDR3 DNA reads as TGTGCCAGCAGCCCCGCCCGGTCGGGACAGGGGGCCTGGGGCTACACCTTC. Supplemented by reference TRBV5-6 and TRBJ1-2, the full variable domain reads DAGVTQSPTHLIKTRGQQVTLRCSPKSGHDTVSWYQQALGQGPQFIFQYYEEEERQRGNFPDRFSGHQFPNYSSELNVNALLLGDSALYLCASSPARSGQGAWGYTFGSGTRLTVV.

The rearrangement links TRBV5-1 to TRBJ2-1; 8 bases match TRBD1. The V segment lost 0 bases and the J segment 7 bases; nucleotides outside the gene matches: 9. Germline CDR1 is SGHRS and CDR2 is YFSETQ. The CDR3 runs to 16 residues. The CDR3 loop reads CASSLDRGNGLNEQFF. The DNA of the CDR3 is TGCGCCAGCAGCTTGGACAGGGGGAACGGTTTGAATGAGCAGTTCTTC.

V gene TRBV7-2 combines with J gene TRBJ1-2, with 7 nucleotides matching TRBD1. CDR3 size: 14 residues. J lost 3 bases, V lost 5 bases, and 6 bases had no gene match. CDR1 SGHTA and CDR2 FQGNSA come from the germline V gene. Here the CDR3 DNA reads TGTGCCAGCAGCCCTAGACAGGGCGACTATGGCTACACCTTC. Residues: CASSPRQGDYGYTF. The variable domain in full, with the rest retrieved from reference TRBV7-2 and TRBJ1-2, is GAGVSQSPSNKVTEKGKDVELRCDPISGHTALYWYRQSLGQGLEFLIYFQGNSAPDKSGLPSDRFSAERTGGSVSTLTIQRTQQEDSAVYLCASSPRQGDYGYTFGSGTRLTVV.

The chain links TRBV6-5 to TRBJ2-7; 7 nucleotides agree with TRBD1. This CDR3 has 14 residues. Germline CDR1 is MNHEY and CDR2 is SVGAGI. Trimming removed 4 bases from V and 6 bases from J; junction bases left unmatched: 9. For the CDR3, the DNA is TGTGCCAGCAGTTTCACTGGAACAGGGGCCGAGCAGTACTTC. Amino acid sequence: CASSFTGTGAEQYF.